The entry below gives a single TCR beta chain sequence along with its context. What it recognizes is unknown. The entry originates in a study of long-term antiretroviral therapy in people with HIV. General study findings and limits: It was observed that HIV repertoires exhibited narrower CDR3 length ranges than controls.

The United States was where all participants with HIV were treated. The assay used was immunoSEQ (version v3.0), run at survey level. TCRdb's table, derived via immunoSEQ multiplex PCR, lists solely in-frame clones and lacks some. The top ten clones hold 10% to 15% of a sample with under 40,000 clones, 80% to 90% of them seen once. The germline V and J ends were trimmed by 6 bases and 2 bases, with 16 bases remaining between them. CDR1 MDHEN and CDR2 SYDVKM come from the germline V gene. CDR3 length: 15 amino acids. Here the sequenced sample was unsorted PBMCs, taken 0.3 years after starting antiretroviral therapy. The V and J genes are TRBV28 and TRBJ1-1; D may be TRBD1 (5 bases). This receptor was obtained from a man between 18 and 35 years old with HIV. The CDR3 sequence is CASRGGGGENTEAFF. CDR3 nucleotide sequence: TGTGCCAGCAGGGGCGGCGGGGGGGAAAACACTGAAGCTTTCTTT. The variable domain in full, completed from reference TRBV28 and TRBJ1-1, reads DVKVTQSSRYLVKRTGEKVFLECVQDMDHENMFWYRQDPGLGLRLIYFSYDVKMKEKGDIPEGYSVSREKKERFSLILESASTNQTSMYLCASRGGGGENTEAFFGQGTRLTVV.